These T cell receptor beta chains were read from a single sample in a study of cytomegalovirus exposure and HLA in healthy donors. The assay was immunoSEQ multiplex PCR, and TCRdb's table has in-frame clones only and misses some. This table holds over 150,000 clones, roughly 81% found once. Material for sequencing was PBMCs. These receptors all stem from a man aged 30 to 45 in good health and CMV-seropositive. The CDR3 runs from the conserved cysteine through the conserved F or W. Fields, in order: clone size, J gene, V gene, CDR3 protein. Only some rows state a clone size, as once, few, many or a class for expanded clones.

>.|TRBJ2-1|TRBV9
CASSSAGALYNEQFF
>.|TRBJ2-1|TRBV18
CASSPPTSGGNEQFF
>.|TRBJ2-1|TRBV5-1
CASSLTLAGSGVSEQFF
>.|TRBJ1-4|TRBV7-2
CASSRTASNEKLFF
>.|TRBJ1-1|TRBV11-3
CASSSQGAGEAFF
>.|TRBJ2-7|TRBV7-8
CASSLNLAGVDYEQYF
>.|TRBJ2-7|TRBV18
CASSPGTGGLYEQYF
>once|TRBJ2-7|TRBV4-1
CASSQDPGWEQYF
>.|TRBJ2-1|TRBV7-3
CASSLSGRVNNEQFF
>.|TRBJ2-1|TRBV11-3
CASSLDLYNEQFF
>.|TRBJ2-7|TRBV5-4
CASSLGGTGVHEQYF
>.|TRBJ2-1|TRBV5-5
CASGRTGNPYNEQFF
>.|TRBJ1-5|TRBV5-1
CASSLGTGSQPQHF
>.|TRBJ2-3|TRBV18
CASSPPTGTDTQYF
>.|TRBJ2-5|TRBV6-6
CASSYGGGETQYF
>few|TRBJ1-1|TRBV27
CAGEGTEAFF
>.|TRBJ1-5|TRBV19
CASSLATRSNQPQHF
>.|TRBJ2-1|TRBV18
CASSQGVGSYNEQFF
>.|TRBJ2-2|TRBV7-6
CASSPLGHGTGELFF
>.|TRBJ2-1|TRBV9
CASSVSGTYNEQFF
>.|TRBJ2-7|TRBV14
CASSLRQFGEQYF
>few|TRBJ1-4|TRBV19
CASKGNSRPNEKLFF
>.|TRBJ2-5|TRBV6-6
CASRLSAETQYF
>.|TRBJ2-1|TRBV6-5
CASSYRGISYNEQFF
>.|TRBJ2-2|TRBV13
CASSSSGTSGVTGELFF
>.|TRBJ1-2|TRBV19
CASRDSYGYTF
>.|TRBJ2-1|TRBV7-2
CASSLAGVREQFF
>.|TRBJ2-5|TRBV7-9
CASSLSAASRYQETQYF
>.|TRBJ2-2|TRBV7-2
CASSRRGPMSGELFF
>.|TRBJ2-1|TRBV27
CASSLYEGSYEQFF
>few|TRBJ2-7|TRBV7-8
CASSLTRTGAGEQYF
>few|TRBJ2-6|TRBV2
CASILDRAGANVLTF
>.|TRBJ1-4|TRBV14
CASSQEKEATNEKLFF
>.|TRBJ1-1|TRBV12-5
CASGLDEEALNTEAFF
>.|TRBJ2-6|TRBV11-2
CASSTKEQGSAGANVLTF
>once|TRBJ1-6|TRBV2
CASSPDRGIAPLHF
>once|TRBJ2-1|TRBV19
CASTKQGAKTRNEQFF
>.|TRBJ2-7|TRBV29-1
CSVGQGASYEQYF
>.|TRBJ2-4|TRBV6-1
CASSDGGQGANIQYF
>.|TRBJ1-2|TRBV5-1
CASSSVLSGSGDGYTF
>few|TRBJ2-7|TRBV5-1
CASSWTSGTTYEQYF
>.|TRBJ2-1|TRBV19
CASTPTGGANEQFF
>.|TRBJ1-5|TRBV19
CASSNREPQPQHF
>.|TRBJ1-2|TRBV25-1
CASRVKGDGYTF
>.|TRBJ2-6|TRBV2
CASTVQGAGGANVLTF
>.|TRBJ2-5|TRBV7-8
CASSLAGTAQETQYF
>.|TRBJ2-1|TRBV9
CASSLDRDTYNEQFF
>.|TRBJ2-5|TRBV11-2
CASRRQGLAYQETQYF
>.|TRBJ2-1|TRBV11-3
CASSPASGLRDEQFF
>.|TRBJ2-3|TRBV6-5
CASRRTRTDTQYF
>.|TRBJ2-2|TRBV19
CASSPRQGPGELFF
>.|TRBJ2-7|TRBV18
CASSPGTSGRGSYEQYF
>.|TRBJ2-3|TRBV19
CASVHRAGTDTQYF
>once|TRBJ1-5|TRBV7-2
CASSLGSDQPQHF
>.|TRBJ1-2|TRBV23-1
CASSLRGQPRRLYGYTF
>few|TRBJ2-7|TRBV4-1
CASSRGQGSYEQYF
>once|TRBJ1-1|TRBV15
CATSPYRTANTEAFF